Below, 21 T cell receptor beta chains from the same sample are listed, as sequenced in a study of T cells in Graves' hyperthyroidism and ophthalmopathy. TCR beta CDR3 region amplification was performed from RNA transcripts. Using the HTBI primer set, a first-round RT-PCR was run on the TCR CDR3. TCRdb processed the multiplex PCR reads anew with MiXCR; each CDR3 protein has one entry. The profile shows 660,000 or so distinct CDR3 sequences, 20% of them singletons. Sequenced input: blood. Receptor source: a man aged 25-45 years with Graves' ophthalmopathy.

The chain combines TRBV5-1 with TRBJ2-1, with 14 bases lining up with TRBD2. Germline V lookup: CDR1 SGHRS, CDR2 YFSETQ. J gave up 9 bases and V 3 bases, and 11 bases lay outside the gene matches. The CDR3 consists of 17 residues. The chain's CDR3 is CASSSGGTSGRGSEQFF. DNA of the CDR3: TGCGCCAGCAGCTCCGGCGGGACTAGCGGGAGAGGCAGTGAGCAGTTCTTC.

This clonotype has more than one count but fewer than ten. The chain uses TRBV4-2 and TRBJ2-3; 9 nucleotides agree with TRBD2. The germline V gene has CDR1 LGHNA and CDR2 YNFKEQ. V lost 4 bases and J lost 4; bases outside the gene matches: 15. The CDR3 has 18 amino acids. The CDR3: CASSLLGLVAGGADTQYF. CDR3 nucleotides: TGTGCCAGCAGCCTCCTGGGTCTGGTCGCGGGAGGGGCAGATACGCAGTATTTT.

The chain employs TRBV5-6 and TRBJ2-7, with TRBD1 matching over 7 bases. With V trimmed by 0 bases and J by 5 bases, 5 bases remained unmatched. CDR1 is SGHDT and CDR2 is YYEEEE in the germline V gene. There are 14 residues in the CDR3. The CDR3 DNA sequence: TGTGCCAGCAGCTTGGCCCTTGACAGGGACGAGCAGTACTTC. Its protein product is CASSLALDRDEQYF.

The chain joins TRBV7-9 to TRBJ2-5; D ambiguous. The ends were cut back, 0 bases at V and 1 base at J, with 12 bases in the middle. This CDR3 is 16 amino acids long. Germline values: CDR1 SEHNR, CDR2 FQNEAQ (reference sequence). The CDR3 region is CASSLAGRSFQETQYF. The CDR3 nucleotides are TGTGCCAGCAGCTTAGCGGGCAGGTCCTTCCAAGAGACCCAGTACTTC.

The chain uses TRBV7-2 and TRBJ2-1; D ambiguous. The V gene's germline CDR1 is SGHTA and CDR2 FQGNSA. With 3 bases removed from V and 7 bases from J, the gap between germline ends came to 10 bases. The CDR3 is 13 residues long. DNA of the CDR3: TGTGCCAGCAGCTTCCGGACCGCAAATGAGCAGTTCTTC. The encoded protein is CASSFRTANEQFF.

The chain joins TRBV28 to TRBJ1-5; 7 bases agree with TRBD1. V dropped 4 bases and J dropped 7; count of bases not matched to a gene: 10. Germline V lookup: CDR1 MDHEN, CDR2 SYDVKM. This CDR3 is 15 amino acids long. The CDR3 is CASSSRRQGGQPQHF. Here the CDR3 DNA reads TGTGCCAGCAGTTCCCGACGACAGGGTGGACAGCCCCAGCATTTT.

This clonotype has at least ten counts. The chain combines TRBV6-6 with TRBJ2-1; 10 bases match TRBD1. J gave up 7 bases and V 2 bases, and 11 bases lay outside the gene matches. There are 17 residues in the CDR3. Per the germline V gene, CDR1 is MNHNY and CDR2 is SVGAGI (reference sequence). CDR3 DNA: TGTGCCAGCAGTTACAATCCTAGGGACAGGGGTGGGAATGAGCAGTTCTTC. The encoded protein is CASSYNPRDRGGNEQFF.

This clonotype was counted between two and nine times. The V and J genes are TRBV7-2 and TRBJ1-2, with 8 bases aligning to TRBD1. Germline CDR1 is SGHTA and CDR2 is FQGNSA. Trimming took 6 bases from V and 6 from J; bases not matched to a gene: 6. This CDR3 is built from 13 residues. In DNA form, the CDR3 reads TGTGCCAGCAGGACAACAGGGGGGGATGGCTACACCTTC. Translation: CASRTTGGDGYTF.

This clonotype was seen a few times. The chain uses TRBV9 and TRBJ2-1; 10 bases line up with TRBD2. Per the germline V gene, CDR1 is SGDLS and CDR2 is YYNGEE. V shed 1 base, J shed 7 bases, and the junction held 8 bases outside the gene matches. CDR3 length equals 16 residues. The CDR3 reads CASSVTSSGRSNEQFF. The DNA of the CDR3 is TGTGCCAGCAGCGTAACTAGTAGCGGGAGGAGTAATGAGCAGTTCTTC.

There are a few counts of this clonotype. The V gene is TRBV7-3, the J gene TRBJ2-1, with 10 positions matching TRBD2. Trimming took 4 bases from V and 5 from J; bases not matched to a gene: 5. The CDR3 has 15 residues. Germline V gives CDR1 SGHTA, CDR2 FQGTGA. The CDR3 DNA reads as TGTGCCAGCAGCTCGGGACTAGCGTTTAACAATGAGCAGTTCTTC. It codes for CASSSGLAFNNEQFF.

In DNA, the CDR3 is TGTGCCAGCAGCTTCTTACGACATGACAGGGTGGGCGCCTATGGCTACACCTTC. Translation: CASSFLRHDRVGAYGYTF. The chain has TRBV7-6 and TRBJ1-2; 7 bases agree with TRBD1. This CDR3 is 18 amino acids long. Looked up from germline, CDR1 is SGHVS and CDR2 is FNYEAQ. Trimming at V came to 3 bases and at J to 4 bases, leaving 17 bases not matched to a gene.

The rearrangement links TRBV20-1 to TRBJ2-7, with 9 bases lining up with TRBD2. The CDR3 consists of 15 residues. Germline CDR1 DFQATT, CDR2 SNEGSKA (reference sequence). J gave up 7 bases and V 5 bases, and 15 bases lay outside the gene matches. CDR3 sequence: CSAGGGASGNVEQYF. In nucleotides, the CDR3 is TGCAGTGCTGGGGGAGGGGCTAGCGGGAATGTTGAGCAGTACTTC.

V usage is TRBV6-1 and J usage is TRBJ1-5; TRBD1 aligns across 9 bases. Germline assignment: CDR1 MNHNS and CDR2 SASEGT. Trimming at V came to 5 bases and at J to 5 bases, leaving 4 bases not matched to a gene. This CDR3 is built from 14 residues. CDR3 DNA: TGTGCCAGCAGTTTCACAGGGGGCTATCAGCCCCAGCATTTT. It specifies CASSFTGGYQPQHF.

The chain recombines TRBV4-2 with TRBJ2-7, with 9 bases identical to TRBD1. The CDR3 contains 15 residues. Germline values: CDR1 LGHNA, CDR2 YNFKEQ. Trimming removed 4 bases from V and 8 bases from J; junction bases left unmatched: 12. This CDR3 is CASSREGTGLYKQYF. In DNA form, the CDR3 reads TGTGCCAGCAGCCGCGAGGGGACAGGGCTATACAAGCAGTACTTC.

This clonotype has a count of ten or more. The genes are TRBV11-2 and TRBJ2-1; D perhaps matches TRBD2 (5 bases). Germline CDR1 is SGHAT and CDR2 is FQNNGV. This CDR3 has 13 amino acids. V lost 1 base to trimming and J lost 8 bases, with 9 bases between them. CDR3 DNA: TGTGCCAGCAGCTTAGGAGTGGGAGATGAGCAGTTCTTC. Protein product: CASSLGVGDEQFF.

The sample holds a few counts of this clonotype. The rearrangement links TRBV7-9 to TRBJ1-4; D remains unclear. The CDR3 length is 14 residues. Germline assignment: CDR1 SEHNR and CDR2 FQNEAQ (reference sequence). With 4 bases removed from V and 15 bases from J, the gap between germline ends came to 21 bases. This CDR3 reads CASSSRYGFDSMFF. As DNA, the CDR3 is TGTGCCAGCAGCTCCAGATATGGGTTTGATAGTATGTTTTTT. The full variable domain, in which reference TRBV7-9 and TRBJ1-4 provide the parts outside the CDR3, is DTGVSQNPRHKITKRGQNVTFRCDPISEHNRLYWYRQTLGQGPEFLTYFQNEAQLEKSRLLSDRFSAERPKGSFSTLEIQRTEQGDSAMYLCASSSRYGFDSMFFGSGTQLSVL.

Only a few counts were recorded for this clonotype. The V and J genes are TRBV6-1 and TRBJ1-1; maybe TRBD1 (6 bases). From germline, CDR1 is MNHNS and CDR2 SASEGT. The CDR3 covers 16 residues. V lost 7 bases and J lost 4, with 22 bases in between. CDR3 protein: CASNPDSPPAGTEAFF. Here the CDR3 DNA reads TGTGCCAGCAACCCGGACAGCCCGCCAGCGGGCACTGAAGCTTTCTTT.

This clonotype occurred a few times. The V gene is TRBV30, the J gene TRBJ1-5; D uncertain. This CDR3 contains 13 residues. V was trimmed by 2 bases and J by 4 bases, leaving 9 bases between them. Germline CDR1 and CDR2: GTSNPN and SVGIG (reference sequence). CDR3 region: CAWSWQPNQPQHF. In nucleotides, the CDR3 is TGTGCCTGGAGTTGGCAGCCGAATCAGCCCCAGCATTTT.

This chain uses TRBV28 with TRBJ1-3; 8 nucleotides line up with TRBD1. The CDR3 runs 15 residues. J was trimmed by 4 bases and V by 9 bases; bases with no gene match: 11. The germline gives CDR1 MDHEN, CDR2 SYDVKM. CDR3 residues: CASLDRAFSGNTIYF. CDR3 nucleotides: TGTGCCAGTTTGGACAGGGCATTCTCCGGAAACACCATATATTTT.

Many counts were recorded for this clonotype. The chain combines TRBV7-9 with TRBJ2-5; D ambiguous. This CDR3 contains 12 residues. V was clipped by 5 bases and J by 4 bases, with 8 bases between them. Looked up from germline, CDR1 is SEHNR and CDR2 is FQNEAQ (reference sequence). Written as DNA, the CDR3 is TGTGCCAGCAGCGGTACTCCAGAGACCCAGTACTTC. The encoded protein is CASSGTPETQYF. Full variable domain (rest looked up from reference TRBV7-9 and TRBJ2-5): DTGVSQNPRHKITKRGQNVTFRCDPISEHNRLYWYRQTLGQGPEFLTYFQNEAQLEKSRLLSDRFSAERPKGSFSTLEIQRTEQGDSAMYLCASSGTPETQYFGPGTRLLVL.

The V call is TRBV28, the J call TRBJ2-2; possibly TRBD2 for D (5 bases). This CDR3 contains 15 residues. V was clipped by 7 bases and J by 4 bases, with 16 bases between them. The germline V gene encodes CDR1 MDHEN and CDR2 SYDVKM. The CDR3 reads CASTLRGSGTGELFF. CDR3 nucleotide sequence: TGTGCCAGCACCCTCCGGGGATCTGGCACCGGGGAGCTGTTTTTT.